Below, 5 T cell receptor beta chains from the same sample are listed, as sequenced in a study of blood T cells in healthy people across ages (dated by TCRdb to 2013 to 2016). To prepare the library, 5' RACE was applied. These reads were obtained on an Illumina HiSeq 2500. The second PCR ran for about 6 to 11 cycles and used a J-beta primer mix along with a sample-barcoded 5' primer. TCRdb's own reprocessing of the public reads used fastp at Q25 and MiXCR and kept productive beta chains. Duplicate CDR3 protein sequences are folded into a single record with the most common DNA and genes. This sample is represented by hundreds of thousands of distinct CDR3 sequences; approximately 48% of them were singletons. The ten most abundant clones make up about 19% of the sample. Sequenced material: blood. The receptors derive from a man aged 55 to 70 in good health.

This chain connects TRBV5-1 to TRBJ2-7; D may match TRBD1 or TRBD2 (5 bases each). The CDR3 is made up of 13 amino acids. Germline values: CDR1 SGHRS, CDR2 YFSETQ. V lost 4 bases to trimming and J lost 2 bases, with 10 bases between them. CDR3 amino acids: CASSAGDPYEQYF. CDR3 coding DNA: TGCGCCAGCAGCGCTGGGGACCCCTACGAGCAGTACTTC.

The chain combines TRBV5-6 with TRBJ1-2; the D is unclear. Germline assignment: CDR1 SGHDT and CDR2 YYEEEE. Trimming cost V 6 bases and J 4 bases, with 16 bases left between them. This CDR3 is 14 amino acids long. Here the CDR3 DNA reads TGTGCCAGCACCCCGATGCGGGTTGGCTATGGCTACACCTTC. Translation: CASTPMRVGYGYTF. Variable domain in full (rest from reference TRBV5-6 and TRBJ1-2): DAGVTQSPTHLIKTRGQQVTLRCSPKSGHDTVSWYQQALGQGPQFIFQYYEEEERQRGNFPDRFSGHQFPNYSSELNVNALLLGDSALYLCASTPMRVGYGYTFGSGTRLTVV.

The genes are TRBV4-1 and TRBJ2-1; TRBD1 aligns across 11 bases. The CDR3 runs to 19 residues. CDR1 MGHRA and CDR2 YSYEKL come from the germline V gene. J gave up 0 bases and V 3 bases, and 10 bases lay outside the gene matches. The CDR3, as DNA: TGCGCCAGCAGCCATTCAGGACAGGGGGCGCGGGGCTCCTACAATGAGCAGTTCTTC. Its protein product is CASSHSGQGARGSYNEQFF.

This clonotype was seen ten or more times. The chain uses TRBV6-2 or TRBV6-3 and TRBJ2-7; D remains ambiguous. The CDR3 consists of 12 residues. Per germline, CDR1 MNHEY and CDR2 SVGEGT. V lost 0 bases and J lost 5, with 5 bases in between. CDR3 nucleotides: TGTGCCAGCAGTTACTCACCCGACGAGCAGTACTTC. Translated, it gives CASSYSPDEQYF.

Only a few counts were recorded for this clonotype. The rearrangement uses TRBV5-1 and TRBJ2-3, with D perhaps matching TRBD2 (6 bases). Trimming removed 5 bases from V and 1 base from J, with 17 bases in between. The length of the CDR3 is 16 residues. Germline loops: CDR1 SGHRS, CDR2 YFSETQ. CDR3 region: CASSGALRDGTDTQYF. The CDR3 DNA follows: TGCGCCAGCAGTGGGGCCTTGCGGGATGGCACAGATACGCAGTATTTT.